Sequencing of this T cell receptor beta chain was carried out in a study of T cells after somatic rescue of genetic block. Germline V gene lookup returns CDR1 SGHNT and CDR2 YYREEE (reference sequence). This CDR3 has 18 residues. V shed 3 bases, J shed 0 bases, and the junction held 6 bases outside the gene matches. This clone was seen a few times. The repertoire was sequenced with immunoSEQ multiplex PCR; TCRdb's copy has only in-frame clones and lacks some. Found here are roughly 15,000 clones, 72% of them singletons; the top ten hold 14%. The V call is TRBV5-4, the J call TRBJ2-3; TRBD2 agrees at 14 bases. Material: peripheral blood mononuclear cells (PBMCs). The TCR sequence derives from a boy aged 5-17 years. This CDR3 reads CASSSRLAGGPSTDTQYF. In DNA, the CDR3 is TGTGCCAGCAGCTCGAGACTAGCGGGGGGGCCAAGCACAGATACGCAGTATTTT.